The entry below gives a single TCR beta chain sequence along with its context. Its antigen is not known. These data originate in a study of cytomegalovirus exposure and HLA in healthy donors. Study-wide points: Because they were indistinguishable, some V segments, including TRBV6-2 and TRBV6-3, were excluded. For cytomegalovirus status, the classifier reportedly gave diagnoses with high specificity and sensitivity. CMV serostatus was the sole immune exposure data available.

13 Jbeta primers and 60 Vbeta primers were used for the PCR. Authors' methods: An analysis performed later counted 74 million or so unique TCR beta chains (roughly 11 million of them shared). The table came from immunoSEQ multiplex PCR; TCRdb's copy has only in-frame clones and leaves some out. V and J calls and clone size are given by that table; D and trimming were obtained from the DNA. The table lists 95,000 to 100,000 clones, about three quarters of them singletons. Trimming removed 5 bases at V and 2 bases at J, with 12 bases between. Per the germline V gene, CDR1 is SEHNR and CDR2 is FQNEAQ (reference sequence). The CDR3 extends over 14 amino acids.

The specimen was PBMCs. The clonotype was recovered from a human donor in good health. The chain carries TRBV7-9 and TRBJ1-2; the D gene is possibly TRBD1 (6 bases). Here the CDR3 reads CASSQNGQNYGYTF. The DNA for the CDR3 is TGTGCCAGCAGCCAGAACGGACAGAACTATGGCTACACCTTC. The complete variable domain, with remaining parts taken from reference TRBV7-9 and TRBJ1-2, reads DTGVSQNPRHKITKRGQNVTFRCDPISEHNRLYWYRQTLGQGPEFLTYFQNEAQLEKSRLLSDRFSAERPKGSFSTLEIQRTEQGDSAMYLCASSQNGQNYGYTFGSGTRLTVV.